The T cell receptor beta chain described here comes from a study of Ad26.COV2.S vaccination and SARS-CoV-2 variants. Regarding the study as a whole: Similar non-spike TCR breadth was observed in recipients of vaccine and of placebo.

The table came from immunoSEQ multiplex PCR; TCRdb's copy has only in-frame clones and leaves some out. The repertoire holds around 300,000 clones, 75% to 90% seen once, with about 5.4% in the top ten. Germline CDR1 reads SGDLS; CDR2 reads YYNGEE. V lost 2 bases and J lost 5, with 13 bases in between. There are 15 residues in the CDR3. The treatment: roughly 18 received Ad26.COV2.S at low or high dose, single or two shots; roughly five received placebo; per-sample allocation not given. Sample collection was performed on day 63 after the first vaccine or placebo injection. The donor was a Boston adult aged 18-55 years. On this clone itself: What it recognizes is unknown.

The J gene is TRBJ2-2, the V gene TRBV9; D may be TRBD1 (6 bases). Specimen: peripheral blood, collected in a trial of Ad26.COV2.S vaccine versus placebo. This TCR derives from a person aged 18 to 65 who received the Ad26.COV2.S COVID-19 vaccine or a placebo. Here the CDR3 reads CASSVRGEATGELFF. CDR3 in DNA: TGTGCCAGCAGCGTCAGGGGTGAGGCAACCGGGGAGCTGTTTTTT.